The source of this TCR delta chain is a study of gamma-delta chains in newborns, infants, children. Study summary: Microbial exposure reportedly drives polyclonal innate γδ T cell expansion after birth.

V dropped 2 bases and J dropped 1; count of bases not matched to a gene: 1. The germline CDR1 and CDR2 sequences are GEAIGNYY and EKD. The CDR3 covers 15 residues. TCRdb re-processed the reads via CATT. Of about 16,000 delta-chain clones listed, roughly 7% are singletons. This clone is large. Other nucleotide sequences in the sample specify the same CDR3. Sequencing input: blood. V is TRDV2 and J is TRDJ2; 9 positions agree with TRDD3. The clonotype originates from a child who was a newborn, infant or young child, either healthy, febrile or measles-vaccinated (not recorded which). The CDR3 DNA follows: TGTGCCTGTGACATACTGGGGGATTTGACAGCACAACTCTTCTTT. Amino acid sequence: CACDILGDLTAQLFF.